This TCR beta chain was recorded in a study of T cell clonality in common variable immunodeficiency. Study-level results: Fewer deletions and N-nucleotide insertions were reportedly seen in common variable immunodeficiency TCR beta sequences. Compared with controls, CVID subjects had fewer shared TCRbeta clones.

Sequencing input was equivalent genomic DNA from CVID and controls. Using immunoSEQ multiplex PCR, the repertoire was profiled, and TCRdb retains in-frame clones only, with some absent. The repertoire shows about 40,000 clones, none seen only once; the top ten take 2.5% to 3%. Many counts were recorded for this clone. Its antigen is currently unknown. The CDR3 end falls 3 residues outside the read, so it is completed with the germline J gene. The CDR3 is made up of 12 amino acids. V dropped 4 bases and J dropped 6 bases, with 9 bases sitting between them. Germline V CDR1 and CDR2: ENHRY, SYGVKD. This receptor was obtained from a person aged 18-70 years in good health. The V and J genes are TRBV10-3 and TRBJ1-1; a weak D match, TRBD1 (6 bases). Input material: peripheral blood mononuclear cells. The sequenced part of the CDR3 DNA is TGTGCCATCAGTGTTGGGGGCCCTGAA. Protein product: CAISVGGPE. The full CDR3 reads CAISVGGPEAFF.